The 5 T cell receptor beta chains listed next were all sequenced from one sample in a study of T-cell reconstitution after alpha-beta-depleted transplantation in children. Unique molecular identifiers tagged the TCRbeta library. TCRdb used MiXCR to reprocess the PCR reads, holding one entry per CDR3 protein. The table has hundreds of thousands of distinct CDR3 sequences, about 25% seen once. This specimen was PBMCs, taken before TCRalphabeta/CD19-depleted stem cell transplant. Receptors originate from a girl aged 2-10 years with Fanconi anemia, due to receive a stem cell transplant.

This clonotype was recorded many times. DNA for the CDR3: TGTGCCAGCAGCTTAGGGCTAGCGGTGAGCAATGAGCAGTTCTTC. Protein sequence: CASSLGLAVSNEQFF. The J gene is TRBJ2-1, the V gene TRBV7-6; 7 bases agree with TRBD2. CDR1 SGHVS and CDR2 FNYEAQ come from the germline V gene. V lost 1 base and J lost 6; bases outside the gene matches: 6. This CDR3 contains 15 residues.

This rearrangement joins TRBV5-1 to TRBJ1-3; D remains ambiguous. Germline CDR1 reads SGHRS; CDR2 reads YFSETQ. Trimming stripped 0 bases from V and 2 bases from J, with 6 bases between. This CDR3 is 14 amino acids long. The CDR3 protein is CASSLVETGNTIYF. The CDR3 DNA sequence: TGCGCCAGCAGCTTGGTCGAAACTGGAAACACCATATATTTT. Full variable domain (remainder filled in from reference TRBV5-1 and TRBJ1-3): KAGVTQTPRYLIKTRGQQVTLSCSPISGHRSVSWYQQTPGQGLQFLFEYFSETQRNKGNFPGRFSGRQFSNSRSEMNVSTLELGDSALYLCASSLVETGNTIYFGEGSWLTVV.

The chain joins TRBV13 to TRBJ2-3; 11 bases align to TRBD2. CDR3 length: 17 amino acids. The germline gives CDR1 PRHDT, CDR2 FYEKMQ (reference sequence). V lost 0 bases and J lost 2; bases outside the gene matches: 4. The CDR3 DNA reads as TGTGCCAGCAGCTTAGGAGATAGCGGGGGGGCCACAGATACGCAGTATTTT. The encoded protein is CASSLGDSGGATDTQYF.

The DNA of the CDR3 is TGTGCCAGCAGGACAGGGGGCTGGCTCACTGAAGCTTTCTTT. It specifies CASRTGGWLTEAFF. V is TRBV12-3 or TRBV12-4 and J is TRBJ1-1; 10 nucleotides align to TRBD1. After removal of 6 bases from V and 4 bases from J, the junction contained 5 bases not matched to a gene. This CDR3 has 14 residues.

V gene TRBV12-3 or TRBV12-4 combines with J gene TRBJ2-2; D gene uncertain. The CDR3 length is 14 residues. Trimming took off 7 bases at V and 2 bases at J, with 11 bases between the two ends. In DNA, the CDR3 is TGTGCCAGCACCATACTCTTAAACACCGGGGAGCTGTTTTTT. Translated, it gives CASTILLNTGELFF.